The TCR beta chain described here comes from a study of cytomegalovirus exposure and HLA in healthy donors. In the PCR, 60 Vbeta and 13 Jbeta primers were used. Generated by immunoSEQ multiplex PCR, the TCRdb table keeps only in-frame clones and is missing some. The sample lists about 100,000 clones; 65% to 80% were seen once. With regard to this clone: The junction departs from the called germline gene at one end, perhaps through a read error. Other DNA sequences within the sample encode an identical CDR3.

Sequenced input: PBMCs. The source is a man aged 40-50 years in good health and CMV-seropositive.

CDR3 amino acids: CASSLGAANEKLFF. The CDR3 DNA reads TGCGCCAGCAGTTTGGGTGCAGCTAATGAAAAACTGTTTTTT. The genes are TRBV5-1 and TRBJ1-4; no firm D call. The V gene's germline CDR1 is SGHRS and CDR2 YFSETQ. The length of the CDR3 is 14 residues. The full variable domain, its missing parts supplied by reference TRBV5-1 and TRBJ1-4, is KAGVTQTPRYLIKTRGQQVTLSCSPISGHRSVSWYQQTPGQGLQFLFEYFSETQRNKGNFPGRFSGRQFSNSRSEMNVSTLELGDSALYLCASSLGAANEKLFFGSGTQLSVL.